This T cell receptor (beta chain) was found in a study of graft-versus-host responses after intestinal transplantation. Study results and caveats: Early HvG declines after transplant were associated with peak circulating GvH clone levels.

Generated by immunoSEQ multiplex PCR, the TCRdb table keeps only in-frame clones and is missing some. This sample carries over 8,000 clones, under 35% of them seen once, and the ten largest clones take approximately 5.7%. Per the germline V gene, CDR1 is MNHNY and CDR2 is SVGAGI (reference sequence). The CDR3 is made up of 14 amino acids. V was pared by 5 bases and J by 2 bases, with 5 bases of the junction left unmatched. Sequencing was performed on alloreactive CD4+ T cells from a mixed lymphocyte reaction culture, taken before transplantation. Sample subset: CFSE-low proliferating T cells sorted from approximately six-day pre-transplant mixed lymphocyte reaction (GvH or HvG direction). The J gene is TRBJ2-7, the V gene TRBV6-6, with 8 bases matching TRBD1. The receptor comes from a human patient who was an organ donor for intestinal transplantation. Here the CDR3 reads CASSRDRIPYEQYF. In nucleotides, the CDR3 is TGTGCCAGCAGTAGGGACAGGATCCCCTACGAGCAGTACTTC.